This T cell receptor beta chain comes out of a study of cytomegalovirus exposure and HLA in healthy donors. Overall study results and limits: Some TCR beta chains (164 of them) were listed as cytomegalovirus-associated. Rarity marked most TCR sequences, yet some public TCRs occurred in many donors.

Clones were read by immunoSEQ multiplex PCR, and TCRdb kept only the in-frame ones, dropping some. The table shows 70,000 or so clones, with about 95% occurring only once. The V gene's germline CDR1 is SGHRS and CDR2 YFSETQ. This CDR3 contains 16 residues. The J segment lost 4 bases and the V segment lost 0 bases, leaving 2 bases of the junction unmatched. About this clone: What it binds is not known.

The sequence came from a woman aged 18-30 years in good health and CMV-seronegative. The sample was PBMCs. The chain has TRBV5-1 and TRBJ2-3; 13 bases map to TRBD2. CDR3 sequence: CASSLGLAGGSDTQYF. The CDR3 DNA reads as TGCGCCAGCAGCTTGGGACTAGCGGGGGGATCAGATACGCAGTATTTT.